Sequencing of this T cell receptor beta chain was carried out in a study of blood T cells in healthy people across ages. Whole-study results and caveats: Measured against age, TCR beta diversity per million T cells decreased in a roughly linear manner.

From germline, CDR1 is DFQATT and CDR2 SNEGSKA (reference sequence). CDR3 length: 14 residues. V lost 5 bases and J lost 2, with 15 bases in between. Combining a sample-barcoded 5' primer with a J-beta primer mix, a second PCR ran for about 7 to 12 cycles. From each sample, at least 2.5 million paired-end reads containing CDR3 were obtained. TCRdb re-analysed the 5' RACE reads in MiXCR, keeping a single row per CDR3 protein. The table lists 550,000 to 750,000 distinct CDR3 sequences, approximately 21% of them singletons. Of note for this clonotype: Antigen specificity is unknown.

Each sample yielded at least 6 micrograms of PBMC total RNA. The rearrangement links TRBV20-1 to TRBJ2-5, with a weak D call TRBD2 (7 bases). The source material was blood. This TCR was recovered from a man aged 70 or older in good health. CDR3 residues: CSASRGGRQETQYF. CDR3 DNA: TGCAGTGCTTCTCGCGGGGGCCGACAAGAGACCCAGTACTTC.